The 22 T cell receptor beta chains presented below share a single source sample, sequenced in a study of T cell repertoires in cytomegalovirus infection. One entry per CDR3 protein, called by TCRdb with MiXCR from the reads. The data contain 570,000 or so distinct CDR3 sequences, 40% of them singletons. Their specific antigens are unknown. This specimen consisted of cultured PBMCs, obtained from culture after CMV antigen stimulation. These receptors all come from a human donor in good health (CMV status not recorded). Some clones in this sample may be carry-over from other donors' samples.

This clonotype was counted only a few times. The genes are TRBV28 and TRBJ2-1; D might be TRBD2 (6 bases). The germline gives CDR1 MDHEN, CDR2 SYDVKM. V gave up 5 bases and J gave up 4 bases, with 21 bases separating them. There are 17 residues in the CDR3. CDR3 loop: CASSQSRRGAGYNEQFF. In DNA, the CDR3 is TGTGCCAGCAGTCAAAGTCGGCGCGGGGCGGGGTACAATGAGCAGTTCTTC.

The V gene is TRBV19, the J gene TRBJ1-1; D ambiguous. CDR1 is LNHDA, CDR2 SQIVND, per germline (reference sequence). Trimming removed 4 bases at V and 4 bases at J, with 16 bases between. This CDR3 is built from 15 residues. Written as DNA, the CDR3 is TGTGCCAGTAGTAACCGACGCCTTGGAGTCACTGAAGCTTTCTTT. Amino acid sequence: CASSNRRLGVTEAFF.

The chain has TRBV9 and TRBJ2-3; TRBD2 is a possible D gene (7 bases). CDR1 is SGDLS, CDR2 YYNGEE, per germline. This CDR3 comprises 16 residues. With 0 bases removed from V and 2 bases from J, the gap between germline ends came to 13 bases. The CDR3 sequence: CASSVGAGAPTDTQYF. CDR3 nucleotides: TGTGCCAGCAGCGTAGGTGCGGGGGCCCCCACAGATACGCAGTATTTT.

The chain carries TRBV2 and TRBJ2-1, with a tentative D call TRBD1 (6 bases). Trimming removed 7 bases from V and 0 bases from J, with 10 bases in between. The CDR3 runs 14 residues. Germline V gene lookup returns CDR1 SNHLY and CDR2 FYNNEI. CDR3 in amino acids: CASKRTVSYNEQFF. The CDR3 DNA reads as TGTGCCAGCAAGCGGACAGTCTCCTACAATGAGCAGTTCTTC.

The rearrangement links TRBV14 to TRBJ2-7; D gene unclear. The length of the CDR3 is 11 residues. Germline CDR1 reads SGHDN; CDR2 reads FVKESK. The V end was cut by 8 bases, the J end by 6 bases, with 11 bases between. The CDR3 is CASGPLGEQYF. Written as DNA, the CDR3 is TGTGCCAGCGGCCCCCTGGGCGAGCAGTACTTC.

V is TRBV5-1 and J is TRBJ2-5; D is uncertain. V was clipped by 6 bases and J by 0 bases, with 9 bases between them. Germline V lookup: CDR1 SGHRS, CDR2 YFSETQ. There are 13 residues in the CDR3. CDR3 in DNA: TGCGCCAGCAACCTAGGCTACCAAGAGACCCAGTACTTC. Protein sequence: CASNLGYQETQYF. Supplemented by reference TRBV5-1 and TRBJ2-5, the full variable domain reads KAGVTQTPRYLIKTRGQQVTLSCSPISGHRSVSWYQQTPGQGLQFLFEYFSETQRNKGNFPGRFSGRQFSNSRSEMNVSTLELGDSALYLCASNLGYQETQYFGPGTRLLVL.

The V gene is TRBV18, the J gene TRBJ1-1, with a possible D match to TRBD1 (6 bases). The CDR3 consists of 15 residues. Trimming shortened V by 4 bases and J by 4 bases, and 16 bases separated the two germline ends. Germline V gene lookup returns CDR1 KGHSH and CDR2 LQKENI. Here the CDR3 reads CASSLGVGGTTEAFF. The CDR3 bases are TGTGCCAGCTCACTAGGGGTTGGGGGCACCACTGAAGCTTTCTTT.

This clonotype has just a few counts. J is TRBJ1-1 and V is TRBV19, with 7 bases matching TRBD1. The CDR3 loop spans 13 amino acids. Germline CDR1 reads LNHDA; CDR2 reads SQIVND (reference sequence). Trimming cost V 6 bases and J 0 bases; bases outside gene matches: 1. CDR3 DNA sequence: TGTGCCAGTAGGGACAGGATGAACACTGAAGCTTTCTTT. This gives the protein CASRDRMNTEAFF.

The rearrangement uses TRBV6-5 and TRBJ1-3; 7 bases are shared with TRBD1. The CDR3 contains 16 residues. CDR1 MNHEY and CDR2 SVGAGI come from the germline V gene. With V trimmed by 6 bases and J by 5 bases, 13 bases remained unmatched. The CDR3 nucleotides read TGTGCCAGCAGCAGGGACAGTGAACGATCAAGAAACACCATATATTTT. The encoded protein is CASSRDSERSRNTIYF.

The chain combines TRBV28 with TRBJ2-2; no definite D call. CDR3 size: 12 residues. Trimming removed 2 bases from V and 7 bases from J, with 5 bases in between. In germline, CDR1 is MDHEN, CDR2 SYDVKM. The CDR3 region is CASSLVIGELFF. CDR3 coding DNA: TGTGCCAGCAGTTTAGTGATCGGGGAGCTGTTTTTT.

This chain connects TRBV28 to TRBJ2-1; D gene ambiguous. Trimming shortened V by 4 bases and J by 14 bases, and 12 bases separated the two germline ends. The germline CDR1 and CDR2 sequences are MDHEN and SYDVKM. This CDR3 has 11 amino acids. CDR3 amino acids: CASSSPTIEFF. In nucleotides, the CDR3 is TGTGCCAGCAGTTCCCCCACAATCGAGTTCTTC.

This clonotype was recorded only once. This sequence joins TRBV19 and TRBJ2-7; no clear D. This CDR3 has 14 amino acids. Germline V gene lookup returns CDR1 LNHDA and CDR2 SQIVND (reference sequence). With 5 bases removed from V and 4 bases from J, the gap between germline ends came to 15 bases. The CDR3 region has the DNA TGTGCCAGTAGTCTCGTGGGGATACCGTACGAGCAGTACTTC. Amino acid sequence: CASSLVGIPYEQYF.

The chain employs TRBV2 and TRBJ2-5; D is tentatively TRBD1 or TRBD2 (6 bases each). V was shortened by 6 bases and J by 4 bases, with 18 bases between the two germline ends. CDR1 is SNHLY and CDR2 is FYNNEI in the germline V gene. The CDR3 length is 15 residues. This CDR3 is CASSPLGAGRETQYF. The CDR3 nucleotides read TGTGCCAGCAGCCCTTTGGGGGCGGGGAGAGAGACCCAGTACTTC.

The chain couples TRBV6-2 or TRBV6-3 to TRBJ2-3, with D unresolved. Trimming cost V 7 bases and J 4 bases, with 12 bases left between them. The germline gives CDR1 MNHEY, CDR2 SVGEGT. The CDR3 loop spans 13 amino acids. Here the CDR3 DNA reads TGTGCCAGCAAGACGTCCTGGCCAGATACGCAGTATTTT. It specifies CASKTSWPDTQYF.

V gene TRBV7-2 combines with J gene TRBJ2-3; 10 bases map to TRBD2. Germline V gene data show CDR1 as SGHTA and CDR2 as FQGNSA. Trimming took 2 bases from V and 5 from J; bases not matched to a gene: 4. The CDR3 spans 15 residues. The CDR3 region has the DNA TGTGCCAGCAGCTTAAGCGGGGGGGCAGTAGATACGCAGTATTTT. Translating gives CASSLSGGAVDTQYF.

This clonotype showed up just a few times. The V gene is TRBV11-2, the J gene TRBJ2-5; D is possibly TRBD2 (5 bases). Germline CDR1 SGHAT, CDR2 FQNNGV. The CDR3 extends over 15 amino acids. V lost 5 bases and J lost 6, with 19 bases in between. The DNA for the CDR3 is TGTGCCAGCAGCCCCAGAACGGGGTTCTTAAAGACCCAGTACTTC. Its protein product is CASSPRTGFLKTQYF.

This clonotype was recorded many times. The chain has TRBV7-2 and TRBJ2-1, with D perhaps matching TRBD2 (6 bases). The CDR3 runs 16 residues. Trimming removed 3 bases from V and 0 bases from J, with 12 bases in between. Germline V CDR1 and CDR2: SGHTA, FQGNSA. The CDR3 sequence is CASSFHLAVSYNEQFF. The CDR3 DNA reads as TGTGCCAGCAGCTTCCACTTAGCGGTCTCCTACAATGAGCAGTTCTTC.

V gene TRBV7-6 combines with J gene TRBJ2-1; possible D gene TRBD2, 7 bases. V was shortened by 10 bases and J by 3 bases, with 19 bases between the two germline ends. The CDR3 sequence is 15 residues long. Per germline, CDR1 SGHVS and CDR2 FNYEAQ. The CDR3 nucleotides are TGTGCCACCTCCCCCCGGGGGGCCAGCTACAATGAGCAGTTCTTC. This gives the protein CATSPRGASYNEQFF. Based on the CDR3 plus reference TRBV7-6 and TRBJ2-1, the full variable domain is GAGVSQSPRYKVTKRGQDVALRCDPISGHVSLYWYRQALGQGPEFLTYFNYEAQQDKSGLPNDRFSAERPEGSISTLTIQRTEQRDSAMYRCATSPRGASYNEQFFGPGTRLTVL.

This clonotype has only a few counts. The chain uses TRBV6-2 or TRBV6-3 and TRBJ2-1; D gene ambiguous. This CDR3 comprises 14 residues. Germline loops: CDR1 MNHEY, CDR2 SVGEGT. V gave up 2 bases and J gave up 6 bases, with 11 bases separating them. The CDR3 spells CASSYLGSLNEQFF. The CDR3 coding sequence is TGTGCCAGCAGTTACCTAGGGTCACTCAATGAGCAGTTCTTC.

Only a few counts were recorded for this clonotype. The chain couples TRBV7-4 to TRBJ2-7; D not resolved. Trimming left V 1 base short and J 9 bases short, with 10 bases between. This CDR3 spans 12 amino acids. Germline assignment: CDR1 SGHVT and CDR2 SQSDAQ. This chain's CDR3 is CASSLEYPGQYF. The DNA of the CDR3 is TGTGCCAGCAGCTTAGAGTACCCCGGGCAGTACTTC. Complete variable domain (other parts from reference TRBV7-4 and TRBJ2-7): GAGVSQSPRYKVAKRGRDVALRCDSISGHVTLYWYRQTLGQGSEVLTYSQSDAQRDKSGRPSGRFSAERPERSVSTLKIQRTEQGDSAVYLCASSLEYPGQYFGPGTRLTVT.

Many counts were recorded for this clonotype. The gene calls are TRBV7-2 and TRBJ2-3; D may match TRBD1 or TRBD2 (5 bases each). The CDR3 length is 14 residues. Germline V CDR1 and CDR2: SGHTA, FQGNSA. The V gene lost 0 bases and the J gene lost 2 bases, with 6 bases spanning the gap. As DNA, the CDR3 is TGTGCCAGCAGCTTAGCGGGGACCACAGATACGCAGTATTTT. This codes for CASSLAGTTDTQYF.

The chain's CDR3 is CSARSRSGANVLTF. CDR3 bases: TGCAGTGCTAGATCACGGTCTGGGGCCAACGTCCTGACTTTC. The chain uses TRBV20-1 and TRBJ2-6; no reliable D call. This CDR3 has 14 residues. Trimming took 2 bases from V and 1 from J, leaving 6 bases between them. The germline gives CDR1 DFQATT, CDR2 SNEGSKA (reference sequence).